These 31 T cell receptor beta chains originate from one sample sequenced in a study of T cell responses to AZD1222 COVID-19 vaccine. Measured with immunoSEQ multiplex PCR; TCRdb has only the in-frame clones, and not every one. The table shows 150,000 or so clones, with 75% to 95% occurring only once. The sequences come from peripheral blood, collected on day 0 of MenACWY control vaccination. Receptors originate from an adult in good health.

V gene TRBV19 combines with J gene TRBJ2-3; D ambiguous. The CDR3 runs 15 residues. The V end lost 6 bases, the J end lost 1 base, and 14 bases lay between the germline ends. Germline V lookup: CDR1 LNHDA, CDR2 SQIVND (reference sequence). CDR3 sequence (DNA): TGTGCCAGTAGCCCCCAGGAAAGGGGCACAGATACGCAGTATTTT. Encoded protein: CASSPQERGTDTQYF.

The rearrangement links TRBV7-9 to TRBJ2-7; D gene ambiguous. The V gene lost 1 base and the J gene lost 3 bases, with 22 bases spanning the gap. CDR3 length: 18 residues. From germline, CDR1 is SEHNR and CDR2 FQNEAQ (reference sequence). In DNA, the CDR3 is TGTGCCAGCAGCTTAGGGGGAATAGGGCGCCGCCTGGACTACGAGCAGTACTTC. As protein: CASSLGGIGRRLDYEQYF.

Written as DNA, the CDR3 is TGTGCCAGTACCCTCGGGACAGGGGCCGGAGATACGCAGTATTTT. Its protein product is CASTLGTGAGDTQYF. The rearrangement joins TRBV19 to TRBJ2-3; 10 nucleotides agree with TRBD1. Germline CDR1 reads LNHDA; CDR2 reads SQIVND (reference sequence). J lost 5 bases, V lost 7 bases, and 9 bases had no gene match. This CDR3 is 15 amino acids long.

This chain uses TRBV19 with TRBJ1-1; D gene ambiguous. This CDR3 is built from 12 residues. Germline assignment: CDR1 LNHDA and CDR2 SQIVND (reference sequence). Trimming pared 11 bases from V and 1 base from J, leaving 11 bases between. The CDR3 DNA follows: TGTGCCGTTCAAGTCCAGAACACTGAAGCTTTCTTT. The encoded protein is CAVQVQNTEAFF.

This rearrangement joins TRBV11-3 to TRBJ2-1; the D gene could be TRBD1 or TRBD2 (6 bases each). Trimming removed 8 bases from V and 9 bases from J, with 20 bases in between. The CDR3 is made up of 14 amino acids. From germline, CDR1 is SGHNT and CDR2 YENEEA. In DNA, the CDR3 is TGTGCCAGCGAGCAAGACCCGGGGGCTGGTGAGCAGTTCTTC. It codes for CASEQDPGAGEQFF. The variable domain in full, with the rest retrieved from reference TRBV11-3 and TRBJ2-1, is EAGVVQSPRYKIIEKKQPVAFWCNPISGHNTLYWYLQNLGQGPELLIRYENEEAVDDSQLPKDRFSAERLKGVDSTLKIQPAELGDSAVYLCASEQDPGAGEQFFGPGTRLTVL.

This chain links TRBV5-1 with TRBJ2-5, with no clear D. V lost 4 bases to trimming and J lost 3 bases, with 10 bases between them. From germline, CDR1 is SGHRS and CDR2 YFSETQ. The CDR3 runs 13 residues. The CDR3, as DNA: TGCGCCAGCAGCCGCGACTTTAAAGAGACCCAGTACTTC. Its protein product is CASSRDFKETQYF.

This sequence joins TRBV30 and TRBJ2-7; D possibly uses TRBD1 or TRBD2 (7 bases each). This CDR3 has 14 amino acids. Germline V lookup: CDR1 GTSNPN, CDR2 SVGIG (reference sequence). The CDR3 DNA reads TGTGTGGGAGGGGGTAAGACAGGGTTCGGCGAGCAGTACTTC. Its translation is CVGGGKTGFGEQYF.

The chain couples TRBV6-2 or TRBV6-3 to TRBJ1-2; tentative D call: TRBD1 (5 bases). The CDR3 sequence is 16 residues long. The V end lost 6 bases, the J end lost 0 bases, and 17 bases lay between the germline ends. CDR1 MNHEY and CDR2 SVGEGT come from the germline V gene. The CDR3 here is CASSTMGPLANYGYTF. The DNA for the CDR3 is TGTGCCAGCAGCACCATGGGACCGCTCGCTAACTATGGCTACACCTTC.

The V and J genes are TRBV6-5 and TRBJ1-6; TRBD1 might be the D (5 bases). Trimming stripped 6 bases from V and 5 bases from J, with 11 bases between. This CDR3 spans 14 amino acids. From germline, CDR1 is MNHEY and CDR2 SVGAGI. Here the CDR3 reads CASRARGDNSPLHF. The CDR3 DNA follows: TGTGCCAGCAGGGCTCGGGGGGATAATTCACCCCTCCACTTT.

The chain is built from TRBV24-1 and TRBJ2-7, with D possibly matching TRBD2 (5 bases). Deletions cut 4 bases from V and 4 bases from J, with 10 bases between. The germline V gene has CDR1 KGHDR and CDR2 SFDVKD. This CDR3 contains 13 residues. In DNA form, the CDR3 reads TGTGCCACCAGTGACCGTCGGACTTACGAGCAGTACTTC. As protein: CATSDRRTYEQYF.

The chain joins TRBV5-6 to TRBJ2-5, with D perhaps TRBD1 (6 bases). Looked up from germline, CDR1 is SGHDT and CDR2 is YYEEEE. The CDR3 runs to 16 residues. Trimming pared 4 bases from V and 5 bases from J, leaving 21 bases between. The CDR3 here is CASSLGRGEARETQYF. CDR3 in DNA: TGTGCCAGCAGCCTCGGCAGGGGAGAGGCACGGGAGACCCAGTACTTC.

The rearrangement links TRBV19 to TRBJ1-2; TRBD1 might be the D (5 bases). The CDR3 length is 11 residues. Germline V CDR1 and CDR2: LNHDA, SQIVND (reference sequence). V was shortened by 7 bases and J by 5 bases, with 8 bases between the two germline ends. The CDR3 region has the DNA TGTGCCAGTATGGGGGGTTATGGCTACACCTTC. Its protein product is CASMGGYGYTF.

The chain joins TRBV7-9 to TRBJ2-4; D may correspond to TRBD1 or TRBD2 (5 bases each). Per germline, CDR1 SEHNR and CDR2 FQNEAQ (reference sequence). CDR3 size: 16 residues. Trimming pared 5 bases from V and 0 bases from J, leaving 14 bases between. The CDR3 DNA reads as TGTGCCAGCAGCGGGAATGAGGGGCTAGCCAAAAACATTCAGTACTTC. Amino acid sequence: CASSGNEGLAKNIQYF.

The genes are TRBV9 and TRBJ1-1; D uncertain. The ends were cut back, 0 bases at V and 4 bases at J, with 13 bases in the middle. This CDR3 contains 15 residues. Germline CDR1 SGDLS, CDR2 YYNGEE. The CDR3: CASSVASGRGTEAFF. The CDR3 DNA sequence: TGTGCCAGCAGCGTAGCTTCCGGGCGGGGCACTGAAGCTTTCTTT.

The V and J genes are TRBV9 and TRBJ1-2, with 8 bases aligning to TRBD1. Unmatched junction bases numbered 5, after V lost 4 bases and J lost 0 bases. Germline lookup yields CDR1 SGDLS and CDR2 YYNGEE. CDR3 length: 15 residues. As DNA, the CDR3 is TGTGCCAGCAGCCCCCAACAGGGGGCTAACTATGGCTACACCTTC. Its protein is CASSPQQGANYGYTF.

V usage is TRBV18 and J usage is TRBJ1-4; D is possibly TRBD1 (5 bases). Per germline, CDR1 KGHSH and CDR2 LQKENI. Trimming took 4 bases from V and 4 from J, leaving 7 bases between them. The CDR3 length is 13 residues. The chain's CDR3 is CASSRGLNEKLFF. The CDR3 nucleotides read TGTGCCAGCTCACGGGGCCTTAATGAAAAACTGTTTTTT.

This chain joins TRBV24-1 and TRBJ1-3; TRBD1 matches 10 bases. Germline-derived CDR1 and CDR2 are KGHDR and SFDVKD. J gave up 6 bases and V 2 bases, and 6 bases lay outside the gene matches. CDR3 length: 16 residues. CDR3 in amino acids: CATSDSGTGDSNTIYF. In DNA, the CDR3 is TGTGCCACCAGTGATTCCGGGACAGGGGACTCAAACACCATATATTTT.

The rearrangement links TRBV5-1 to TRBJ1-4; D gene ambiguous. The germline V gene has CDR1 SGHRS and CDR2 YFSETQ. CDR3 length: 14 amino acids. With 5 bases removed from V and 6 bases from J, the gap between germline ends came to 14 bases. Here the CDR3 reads CASRWAGPDEKLFF. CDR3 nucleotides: TGCGCCAGCAGGTGGGCAGGACCGGATGAAAAACTGTTTTTT.

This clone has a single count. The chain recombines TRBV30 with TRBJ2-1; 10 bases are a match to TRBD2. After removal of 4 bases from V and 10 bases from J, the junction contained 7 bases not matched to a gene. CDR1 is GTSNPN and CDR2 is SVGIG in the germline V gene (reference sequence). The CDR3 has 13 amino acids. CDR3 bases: TGTGCCTGGACTGGACTAGCGGACACCGAGCAGTTCTTC. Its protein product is CAWTGLADTEQFF.

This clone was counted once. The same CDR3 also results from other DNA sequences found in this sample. CDR3 sequence reads: CASSLAGSYEQYF. CDR3 DNA sequence: TGTGCCAGCAGCTTGGCCGGCTCCTACGAGCAGTACTTC. The V and J genes are TRBV5-6 and TRBJ2-7; D unclear. Deletions cut 0 bases from V and 0 bases from J, with 4 bases between. The CDR3 is 13 residues long. Germline CDR1 and CDR2: SGHDT and YYEEEE.

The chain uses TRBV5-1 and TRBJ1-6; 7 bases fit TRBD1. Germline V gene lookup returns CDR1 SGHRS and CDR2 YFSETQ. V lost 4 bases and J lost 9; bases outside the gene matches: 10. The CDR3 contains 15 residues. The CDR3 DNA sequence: TGCGCCAGCAGCATAGACAGGGATGCGGCTTCACCCCTCCACTTT. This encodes CASSIDRDAASPLHF.

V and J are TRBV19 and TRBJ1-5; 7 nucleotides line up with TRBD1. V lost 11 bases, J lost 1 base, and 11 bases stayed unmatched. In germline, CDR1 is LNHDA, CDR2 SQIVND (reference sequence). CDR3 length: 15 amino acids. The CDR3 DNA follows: TGTGCCGGCTCTCCAGGGGGAGGGAGCAATCAGCCCCAGCATTTT. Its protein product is CAGSPGGGSNQPQHF.

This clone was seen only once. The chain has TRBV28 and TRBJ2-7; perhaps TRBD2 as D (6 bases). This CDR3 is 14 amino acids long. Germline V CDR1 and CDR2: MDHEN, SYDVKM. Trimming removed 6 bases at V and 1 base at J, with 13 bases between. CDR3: CASSLAEPSYEQYF. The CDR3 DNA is TGTGCCAGCAGCTTAGCGGAGCCATCCTACGAGCAGTACTTC.

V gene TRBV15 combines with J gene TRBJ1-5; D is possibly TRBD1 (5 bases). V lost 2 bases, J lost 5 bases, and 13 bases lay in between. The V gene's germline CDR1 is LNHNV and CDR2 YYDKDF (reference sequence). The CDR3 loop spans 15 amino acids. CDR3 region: CATSRSSGGDQPQHF. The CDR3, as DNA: TGTGCCACCAGCAGATCAAGCGGGGGTGATCAGCCCCAGCATTTT.

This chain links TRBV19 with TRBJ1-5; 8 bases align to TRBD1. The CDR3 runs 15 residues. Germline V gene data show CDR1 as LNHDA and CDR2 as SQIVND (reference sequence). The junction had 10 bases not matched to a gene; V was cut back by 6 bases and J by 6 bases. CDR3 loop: CASSRTGKGTQPQHF. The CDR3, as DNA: TGTGCCAGTAGCCGGACAGGGAAGGGAACTCAGCCCCAGCATTTT.

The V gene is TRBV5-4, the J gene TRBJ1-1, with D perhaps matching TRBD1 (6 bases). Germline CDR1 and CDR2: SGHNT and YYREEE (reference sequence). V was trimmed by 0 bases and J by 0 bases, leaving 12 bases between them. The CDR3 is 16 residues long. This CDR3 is CASSLGGTRLNTEAFF. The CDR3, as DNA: TGTGCCAGCAGCTTGGGCGGGACAAGACTGAACACTGAAGCTTTCTTT.

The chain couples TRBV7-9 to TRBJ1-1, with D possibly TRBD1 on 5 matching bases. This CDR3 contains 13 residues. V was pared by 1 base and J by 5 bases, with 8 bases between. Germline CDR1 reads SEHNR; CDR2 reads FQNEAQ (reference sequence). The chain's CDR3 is CASSLGDVTEAFF. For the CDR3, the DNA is TGTGCCAGCAGCTTAGGGGACGTGACTGAAGCTTTCTTT.

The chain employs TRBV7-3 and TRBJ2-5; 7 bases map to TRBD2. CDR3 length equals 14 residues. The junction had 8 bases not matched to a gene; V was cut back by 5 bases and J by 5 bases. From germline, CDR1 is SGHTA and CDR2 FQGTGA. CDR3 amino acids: CASSQAGMRETQYF. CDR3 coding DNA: TGTGCCAGCAGCCAAGCGGGAATGAGGGAGACCCAGTACTTC.

CDR3 residues: CASTLGHFNYGYTF. The CDR3 DNA follows: TGTGCCAGCACCCTAGGACACTTCAACTATGGCTACACCTTC. The chain links TRBV5-5 to TRBJ1-2, with a tentative D call TRBD1 (5 bases). CDR1 is SGHKS and CDR2 is YYEKEE in the germline V gene (reference sequence). There are 14 residues in the CDR3. V was pared by 6 bases and J by 2 bases, with 14 bases between.

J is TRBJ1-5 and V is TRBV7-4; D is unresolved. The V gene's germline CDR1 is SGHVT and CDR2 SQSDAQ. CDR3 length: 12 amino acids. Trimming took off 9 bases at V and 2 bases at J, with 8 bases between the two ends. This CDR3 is CARNDGNQPQHF. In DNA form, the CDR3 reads TGTGCCAGAAATGATGGCAATCAGCCCCAGCATTTT.

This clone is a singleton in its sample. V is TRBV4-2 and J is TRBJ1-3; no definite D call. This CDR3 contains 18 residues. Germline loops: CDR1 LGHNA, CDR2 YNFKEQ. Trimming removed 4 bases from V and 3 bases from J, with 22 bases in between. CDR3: CASSPYSGSVTVGNTIYF. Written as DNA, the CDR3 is TGTGCCAGCAGCCCCTATTCCGGGTCCGTCACCGTTGGAAACACCATATATTTT.